The clone carrying this T cell receptor (beta chain) was detected only a few times. Its target is not known. A sample-barcoded 5' primer and a J-beta primer mix were used in a second PCR of roughly 6 to 11 cycles. TCRdb re-analysed the 5' RACE reads in MiXCR, keeping a single row per CDR3 protein. The data hold 1.5 million to 2 million distinct CDR3 sequences, with around half observed a single time. This entry belongs to a study of blood T cells in healthy people across ages. Study context: The capture of about one barcoded beta molecule per two T cells was achieved by template switching. Study-level points and caveats: Observed TCR beta diversity showed a strong correlation with the percentage of naive T cells as measured by flow cytometry. Versus aged donors, long-lived donors had higher diversity and more naive CD4+ cells.

Total RNA extraction produced at least 5.5 micrograms (per sample) for the study. Sequenced sample: blood. The source of this sequence is a woman between 40 and 50 years old in good health.

The chain's CDR3 is CASRARRQGANEKLFF. CDR3 bases: TGTGCCAGCCGAGCACGAAGACAGGGGGCGAATGAAAAACTGTTTTTT. The chain links TRBV12-3 or TRBV12-4 to TRBJ1-4, with 10 bases that match TRBD1. The V gene end was trimmed by 8 bases and the J gene end by 5 bases; junction bases not matched to a gene: 11. The CDR3 totals 16 residues.